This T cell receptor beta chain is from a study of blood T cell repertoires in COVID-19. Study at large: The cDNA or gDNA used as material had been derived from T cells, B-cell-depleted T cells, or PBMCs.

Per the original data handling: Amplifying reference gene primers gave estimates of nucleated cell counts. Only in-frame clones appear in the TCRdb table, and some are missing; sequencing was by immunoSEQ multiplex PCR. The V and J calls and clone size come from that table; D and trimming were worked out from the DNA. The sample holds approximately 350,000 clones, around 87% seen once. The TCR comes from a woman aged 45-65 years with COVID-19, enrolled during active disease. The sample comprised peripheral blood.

CDR3 in amino acids: CASSRQGVGYGYTF. CDR3 nucleotide sequence: TGTGCCAGCAGCCGACAGGGGGTAGGCTATGGCTACACCTTC. V is TRBV11-3 and J is TRBJ1-2, with 9 bases aligning to TRBD1. Germline CDR1 reads SGHNT; CDR2 reads YENEEA. CDR3 length equals 14 residues. The ends lost 5 bases at V and 4 bases at J; junction bases unmatched: 5.